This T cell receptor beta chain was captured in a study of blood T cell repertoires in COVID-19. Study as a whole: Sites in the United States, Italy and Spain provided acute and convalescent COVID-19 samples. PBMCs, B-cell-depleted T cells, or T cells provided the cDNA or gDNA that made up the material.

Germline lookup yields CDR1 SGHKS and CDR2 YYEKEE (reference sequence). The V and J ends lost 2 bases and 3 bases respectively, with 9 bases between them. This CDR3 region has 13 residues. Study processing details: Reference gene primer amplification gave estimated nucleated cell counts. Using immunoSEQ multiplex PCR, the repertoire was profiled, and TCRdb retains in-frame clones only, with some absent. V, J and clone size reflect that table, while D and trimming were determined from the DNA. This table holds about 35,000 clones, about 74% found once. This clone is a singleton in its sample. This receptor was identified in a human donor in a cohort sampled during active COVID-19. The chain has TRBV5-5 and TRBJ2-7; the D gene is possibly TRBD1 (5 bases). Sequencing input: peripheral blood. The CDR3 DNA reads TGTGCCAGCAGCTTTGACAGCTACTACGAGCAGTACTTC. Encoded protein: CASSFDSYYEQYF.